Below are 9 T cell receptor beta chains sequenced from a single sample in a study of cytomegalovirus exposure and HLA in healthy donors. Both 60 Vbeta primers and 13 Jbeta primers went into the PCR. Profiling relied on immunoSEQ multiplex PCR, and the TCRdb table lists in-frame clones only, not all of them. The sample comprises roughly 63,000 clones, around 75% of which are singletons, and 20% to 25% rests with the top ten. Material for sequencing was PBMCs. Receptor source: a woman aged 40-49 years in good health and CMV-seropositive.

This sequence joins TRBV4-3 and TRBJ2-7; 7 bases map to TRBD1. This CDR3 comprises 14 residues. V lost 2 bases, J lost 3 bases, and 4 bases stayed unmatched. Germline V gene sequence: CDR1 LGHNA, CDR2 YSLEER. CDR3 sequence reads: CASSQTRTGYEQYF. CDR3 bases: TGCGCCAGCAGCCAAACCCGGACAGGCTACGAGCAGTACTTC.

This clone came up once. The chain employs TRBV18 and TRBJ1-1; D is ambiguous. The CDR3 is made up of 18 amino acids. CDR1 and CDR2 from the germline V gene are KGHSH and LQKENI. Trimming removed 6 bases at V and 0 bases at J, with 23 bases between. The CDR3 is CASSLTSPGLTLNTEAFF. The DNA for the CDR3 is TGTGCCAGCTCTCTTACCAGTCCGGGGTTAACATTGAACACTGAAGCTTTCTTT.

The CDR3 region has the DNA TGTGCCAGCAGCGTAGCCGCGGGACTAGCGGGGGATGAGCAGTTCTTC. The encoded protein is CASSVAAGLAGDEQFF. This chain uses TRBV9 with TRBJ2-1; 14 bases match TRBD2. Germline values: CDR1 SGDLS, CDR2 YYNGEE. The trim removed 0 bases at V and 8 bases at J, leaving 4 bases unmatched. The CDR3 has 16 residues.

The V gene is TRBV5-1, the J gene TRBJ1-2; D not resolved. Germline V lookup: CDR1 SGHRS, CDR2 YFSETQ. V lost 0 bases and J lost 1, with 4 bases in between. The CDR3 covers 13 residues. The CDR3 sequence: CASSLGDNYGYTF. CDR3 DNA: TGCGCCAGCAGCTTGGGAGATAACTATGGCTACACCTTC.

A few counts support this clone. J is TRBJ2-2 and V is TRBV2; TRBD2 agrees at 8 bases. Germline CDR1 and CDR2: SNHLY and FYNNEI. Trimming took 4 bases from V and 7 from J; bases not matched to a gene: 8. This CDR3 has 15 residues. For the CDR3, the DNA is TGTGCCAGCAGTGGGGAGCGGGGGAGTAACGGGGAGCTGTTTTTT. Its protein product is CASSGERGSNGELFF.

This clone appeared many times. This rearrangement joins TRBV10-2 to TRBJ1-1, with TRBD1 matching over 8 bases. The trim removed 4 bases at V and 4 bases at J, leaving 5 bases unmatched. The CDR3 extends over 14 amino acids. Per germline, CDR1 WSHSY and CDR2 SAAADI. The CDR3 DNA sequence: TGCGCCAGCAGTGGGCCAGGGGGCCGCACTGAAGCTTTCTTT. It encodes CASSGPGGRTEAFF.

The chain has TRBV7-9 and TRBJ2-1; TRBD2 agrees at 12 bases. Trimming cost V 5 bases and J 7 bases; bases outside gene matches: 6. CDR3 length equals 15 residues. Germline V lookup: CDR1 SEHNR, CDR2 FQNEAQ (reference sequence). The DNA for the CDR3 is TGTGCCAGCAGCCGGACTAGCGGGGTCCGAAATGAGCAGTTCTTC. Translation: CASSRTSGVRNEQFF. Drawing the rest from reference TRBV7-9 and TRBJ2-1, the complete variable domain is DTGVSQNPRHKITKRGQNVTFRCDPISEHNRLYWYRQTLGQGPEFLTYFQNEAQLEKSRLLSDRFSAERPKGSFSTLEIQRTEQGDSAMYLCASSRTSGVRNEQFFGPGTRLTVL.

CDR3 residues: CASSPSLWGDSPLHF. CDR3 coding DNA: TGTGCCAGCAGCCCTTCCCTTTGGGGGGATTCACCCCTCCACTTT. V and J are TRBV27 and TRBJ1-6, with D possibly being TRBD1 (5 bases). Germline lookup yields CDR1 MNHEY and CDR2 SMNVEV (reference sequence). Between the trimmed V and J ends, which lost 6 bases and 8 bases, there was a span of 17 bases. CDR3 length: 15 amino acids.

This clone was observed a few times. The chain is built from TRBV5-5 and TRBJ2-2; D possibly corresponds to TRBD1 (6 bases). V was pared by 5 bases and J by 0 bases, with 11 bases between. CDR1 is SGHKS and CDR2 is YYEKEE in the germline V gene (reference sequence). The CDR3 totals 15 residues. The DNA for the CDR3 is TGTGCCAGCAGTCGACAGGTCGCGAACACCGGGGAGCTGTTTTTT. This translates into CASSRQVANTGELFF.